This TCR beta chain was found in a study of T cells in tuberculosis. V was cut by 8 bases and J by 3 bases, with 14 bases left in between. CDR1 and CDR2 from the germline V gene are LNHNV and YYDKDF (reference sequence). CDR3 size: 13 residues. The table came from immunoSEQ multiplex PCR; TCRdb's copy has only in-frame clones and leaves some out. The sample shows about 22,000 clones, almost 97% of them seen only once. Specimen: PBMCs. This rearrangement joins TRBV15 to TRBJ2-7, with D maybe TRBD2 (6 bases). The sequence came from a donor aged 5 to 30 with latent tuberculosis or without tuberculosis infection. Here the CDR3 reads CATGTGGFYEQYF. The CDR3 DNA reads as TGTGCCACCGGTACTGGGGGGTTCTACGAGCAGTACTTC.